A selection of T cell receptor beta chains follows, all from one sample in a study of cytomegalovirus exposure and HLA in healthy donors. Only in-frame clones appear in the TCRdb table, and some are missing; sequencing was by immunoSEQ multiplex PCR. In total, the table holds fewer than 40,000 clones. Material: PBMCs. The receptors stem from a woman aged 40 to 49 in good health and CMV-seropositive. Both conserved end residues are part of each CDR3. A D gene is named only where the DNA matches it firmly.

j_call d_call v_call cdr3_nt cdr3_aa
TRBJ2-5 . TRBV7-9 TGTGCCAGCATCTCAGGACACGACCTTGGGGAGACCCAGTACTTC CASISGHDLGETQYF
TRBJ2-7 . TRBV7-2 TGTGCCAGCAGCTTAGATACCCAGCGGGTCCTGGGGTACGAGCAGTACTTC CASSLDTQRVLGYEQYF
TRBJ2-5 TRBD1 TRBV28 TGTGCCAGCAGTACGACAGGGGGCGGCGAGACCCAGTACTTC CASSTTGGGETQYF
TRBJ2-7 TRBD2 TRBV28 TGTGCCAGCAGTTTATACGGGACTAGCGGGAGGGCCAACGAGCAGTACTTC CASSLYGTSGRANEQYF
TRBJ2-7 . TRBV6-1 TGTGCCAGCACACCGGAGGAGGGTAGCTCCTACGAGCAGTACTTC CASTPEEGSSYEQYF
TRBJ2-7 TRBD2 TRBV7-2 TGTGCCAGCAGCTTAGAGAGAGGGCCTAGCGGGGTCTCGTTC CASSLERGPSGVSF
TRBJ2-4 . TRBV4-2 TGTGCCAGCAGCCAGGCAGGGTACGGCATTCAGTACTTC CASSQAGYGIQYF
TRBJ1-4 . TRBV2 TGTGCCAGCAGTGAAGGACGGGGGTTTGAAAAACTGTTTTTT CASSEGRGFEKLFF
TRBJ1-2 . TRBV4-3 TGCGCCAGCAGCCAAGAATCCGAGGGAAACTATGGCTACACCTTC CASSQESEGNYGYTF
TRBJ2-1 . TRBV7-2 TGTGCCAGCAGCTTAGATCGGCCGGGCAATGAGCAGTTCTTC CASSLDRPGNEQFF
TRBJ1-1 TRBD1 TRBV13 TGTGCCAGCAGCTCCTGGACAGGGGAGAGATCATTAATGAACACTGAAGCTTTCTTT CASSSWTGERSLMNTEAFF
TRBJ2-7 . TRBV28 TGTGCCAGCAGCAAGTCTAACTACGAGCAGTACTTC CASSKSNYEQYF
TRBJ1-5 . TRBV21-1 TGTGCCAGCAGCAAAGTACTATACGCTGGAGGGGCTGCTAGCAATCAGCCCCAGCATTTT CASSKVLYAGGAASNQPQHF
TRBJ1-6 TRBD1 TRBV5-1 TGCGCCAGCAGCTGGGGACAGGATTCACCCCTCCACTTT CASSWGQDSPLHF
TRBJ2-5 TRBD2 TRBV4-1 TGCGCCAGCAGCCATGGACTAGCGACAAAAATGGAGACCCAGTACTTC CASSHGLATKMETQYF
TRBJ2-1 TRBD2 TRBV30 TGTGCCTGGTCTCGACTAGCGGGGTGGGAGCAGTTCTTC CAWSRLAGWEQFF
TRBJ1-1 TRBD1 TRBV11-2 TGTGCCAGCAGCCCGGGACAGTCCCCCGAAGCTTTCTTT CASSPGQSPEAFF
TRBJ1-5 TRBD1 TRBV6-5 TGTGCCAGCAGCCGACAGGGTCACCAGGGTCCCCAGCATTTT CASSRQGHQGPQHF
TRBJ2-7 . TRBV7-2 TGTGCCAGCAGCTTTGAAGCCCGGACTGGGGACTCCTACGAGCAGTACTTC CASSFEARTGDSYEQYF
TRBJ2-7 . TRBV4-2 TGTGCCAGCAGCCAAGATCTTTTCCTGGGACTGAGCGCCTACGAGCAGTACTTC CASSQDLFLGLSAYEQYF
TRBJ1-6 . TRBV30 TGTGCCTGGAGTTTACAGGGTGGGCATTCACCCCTCCACTTT CAWSLQGGHSPLHF
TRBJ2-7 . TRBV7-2 TGTGCCAGCAGCTCCTCCCCAGGGAGGTTGGATTACGAGCAGTACTTC CASSSSPGRLDYEQYF
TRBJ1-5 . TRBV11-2 TGTGCCAGCAGCTTAGGGTCAGGCAATCAGCCCCAGCATTTT CASSLGSGNQPQHF
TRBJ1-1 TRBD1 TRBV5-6 TGTGCCAGCAGCTTCAACTCCGGGACAGGAATCACTGAAGCTTTCTTT CASSFNSGTGITEAFF
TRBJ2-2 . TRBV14 TGTGCCAGCAGCCAAGGCTGGACAGTCAACACCGGGGAGCTGTTTTTT CASSQGWTVNTGELFF
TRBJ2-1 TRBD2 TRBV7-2 TGTGCCAGCAGCTCCCCTCGGGGGGTAGGCAATGAGCAGTTCTTC CASSSPRGVGNEQFF
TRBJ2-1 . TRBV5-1 TGCGCCAGCAGCTTAATCGGGGGAAACAATGAGCAGTTCTTC CASSLIGGNNEQFF
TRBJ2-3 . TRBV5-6 TGTGCCAGCAGCTTGAGCGCGGGGTCCGGCACAGATACGCAGTATTTT CASSLSAGSGTDTQYF
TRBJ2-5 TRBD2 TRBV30 TGTGCCTGGAGTAGAGGAATAGCGGGGGCCCAAGAGACCCAGTACTTC CAWSRGIAGAQETQYF
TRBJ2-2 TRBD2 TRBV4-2 TGTGCCAGCAGCCTTAGCGGGGGTTGGACCGGGGAGCTGTTTTTT CASSLSGGWTGELFF
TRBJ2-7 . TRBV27 TGTGCCAGCAGTCTAGGACACCAGATTTCCTACGAGCAGTACTTC CASSLGHQISYEQYF
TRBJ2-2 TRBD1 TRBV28 TGTGCCAGCAGTTTACGGACAGGGGTCACCGGGGAGCTGTTTTTT CASSLRTGVTGELFF
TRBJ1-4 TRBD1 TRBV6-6 TGTGCCAGCACCTTAAGGACAGGGCAAAATGAAAAACTGTTTTTT CASTLRTGQNEKLFF
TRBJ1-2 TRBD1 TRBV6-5 TGTGCCAGCAAGAAAGGACAGGGGAACTATGGCTACACCTTC CASKKGQGNYGYTF
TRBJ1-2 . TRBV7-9 TGTGCCAGCAGCTTTTCTTTGGCAGGGGATGGCTACACCTTC CASSFSLAGDGYTF
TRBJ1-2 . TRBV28 TGTGCCAGCACCGTTGGTAGTGGCTACACCTTC CASTVGSGYTF
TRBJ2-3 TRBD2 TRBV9 TGTGCCAGCAGCGTTGCGGGGGGGCCCACAGATACGCAGTATTTT CASSVAGGPTDTQYF
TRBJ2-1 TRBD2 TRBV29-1 TGCAGCGTTGGTATAGGCGGGGGGTACAATGAGCAGTTCTTC CSVGIGGGYNEQFF
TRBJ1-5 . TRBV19 TGTGCCAGTAGTACCCCGACGGGAACGGGTGGTCAGCCCCAGCATTTT CASSTPTGTGGQPQHF
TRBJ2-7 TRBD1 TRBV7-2 TGTGCCAGCAGCACCTCGGACAGGCCCAGGGTAGGGCAGTACTTC CASSTSDRPRVGQYF
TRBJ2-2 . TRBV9 TGTGCCAGCAAAGGGGAGAACACCGGGGAGCTGTTTTTT CASKGENTGELFF
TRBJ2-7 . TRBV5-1 TGCGCCAGCAGCCCCCAGGTAAAGCCCTACGAGCAGTACTTC CASSPQVKPYEQYF
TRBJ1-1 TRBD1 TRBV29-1 TGCAGCGGCGGACAGGGGACTGAAGCTTTCTTT CSGGQGTEAFF
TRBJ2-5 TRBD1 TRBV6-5 TGTGCCAGCAGCCGGACAGGGGGCGGAGAGACCCAGTACTTC CASSRTGGGETQYF
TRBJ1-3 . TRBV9 TGTGCCAGCAGCCCCGGGCAGAGGGCAAACACCATATATTTT CASSPGQRANTIYF
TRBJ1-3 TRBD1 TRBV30 TGTGCCGGAACAACCGGACAGGTGGGAAACACCATATATTTT CAGTTGQVGNTIYF